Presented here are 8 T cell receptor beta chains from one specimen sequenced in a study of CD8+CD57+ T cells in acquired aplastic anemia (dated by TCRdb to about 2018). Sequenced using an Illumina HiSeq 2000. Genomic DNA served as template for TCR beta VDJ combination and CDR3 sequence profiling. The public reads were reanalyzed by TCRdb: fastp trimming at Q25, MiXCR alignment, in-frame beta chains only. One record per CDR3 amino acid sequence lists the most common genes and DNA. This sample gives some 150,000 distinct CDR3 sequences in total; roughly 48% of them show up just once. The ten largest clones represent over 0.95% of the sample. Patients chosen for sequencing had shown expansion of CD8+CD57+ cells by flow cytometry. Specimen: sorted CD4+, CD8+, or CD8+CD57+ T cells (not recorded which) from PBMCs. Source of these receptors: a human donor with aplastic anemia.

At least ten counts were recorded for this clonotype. CDR3 sequence (DNA): TGCAGTGCGGGGACTAGCGCAGATACGCAGTATTTT. Protein: CSAGTSADTQYF. The gene calls are TRBV20-1 and TRBJ2-3, with 10 positions matching TRBD2. The CDR3 covers 12 residues. Per germline, CDR1 DFQATT and CDR2 SNEGSKA (reference sequence). Trimming cost V 6 bases and J 4 bases; bases outside gene matches: 1.

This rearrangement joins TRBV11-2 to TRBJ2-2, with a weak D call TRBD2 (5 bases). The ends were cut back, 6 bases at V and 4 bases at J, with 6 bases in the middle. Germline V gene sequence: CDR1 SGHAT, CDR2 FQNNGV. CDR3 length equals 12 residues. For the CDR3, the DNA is TGTGCCAGCAGTACTAGCACCGGGGAGCTGTTTTTT. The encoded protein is CASSTSTGELFF.

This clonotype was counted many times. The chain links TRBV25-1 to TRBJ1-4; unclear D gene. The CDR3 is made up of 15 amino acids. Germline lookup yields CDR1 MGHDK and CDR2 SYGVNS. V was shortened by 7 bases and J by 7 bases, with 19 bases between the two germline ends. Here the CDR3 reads CASTPGRGLGEKLFF. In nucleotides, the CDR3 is TGTGCCAGCACCCCTGGAAGAGGTTTGGGTGAAAAACTGTTTTTT.

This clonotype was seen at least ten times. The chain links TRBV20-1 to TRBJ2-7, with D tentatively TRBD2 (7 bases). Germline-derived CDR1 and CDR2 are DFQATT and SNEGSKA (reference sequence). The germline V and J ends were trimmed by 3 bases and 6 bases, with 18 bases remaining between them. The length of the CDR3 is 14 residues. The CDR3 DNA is TGCAGTGCTAGGGGCGGAGGGGGGGCAACCGAGCAGTACTTC. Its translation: CSARGGGGATEQYF.

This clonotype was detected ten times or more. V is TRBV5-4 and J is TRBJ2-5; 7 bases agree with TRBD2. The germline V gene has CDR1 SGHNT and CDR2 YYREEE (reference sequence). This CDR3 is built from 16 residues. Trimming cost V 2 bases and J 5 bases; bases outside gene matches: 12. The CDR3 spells CASSLRSGAVLETQYF. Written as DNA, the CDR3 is TGTGCCAGCAGCTTAAGGAGCGGGGCGGTGCTGGAGACCCAGTACTTC.

The CDR3 is CASSVVGGAIYEQYF. For the CDR3, the DNA is TGTGCCAGCAGCGTAGTGGGGGGGGCGATCTACGAGCAGTACTTC. The chain couples TRBV9 to TRBJ2-7, with D perhaps TRBD2 (7 bases). The CDR3 runs to 15 residues. From germline, CDR1 is SGDLS and CDR2 YYNGEE. The V and J ends lost 0 bases and 3 bases respectively, with 13 bases between them.

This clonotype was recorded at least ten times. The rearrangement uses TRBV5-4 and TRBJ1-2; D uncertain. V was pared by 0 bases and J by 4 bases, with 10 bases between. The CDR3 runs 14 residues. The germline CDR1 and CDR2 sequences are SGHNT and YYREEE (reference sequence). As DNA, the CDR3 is TGTGCCAGCAGCTTGGAGGGCAGTCCCTATGGCTACACCTTC. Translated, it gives CASSLEGSPYGYTF.

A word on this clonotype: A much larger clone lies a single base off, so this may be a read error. In nucleotides, the CDR3 is TGTGCCAGCAGCCCCGGGACACCAGCCTACGAGCAGTACTTC. The encoded protein is CASSPGTPAYEQYF. V and J are TRBV3-1 and TRBJ2-7, with a tentative D call TRBD1 (6 bases). Per the germline V gene, CDR1 is LGHDT and CDR2 is YNNKEL (reference sequence). Trimming cost V 4 bases and J 2 bases, with 12 bases left between them. The CDR3 sequence is 14 residues long.